Listed here are 13 T cell receptor beta chains from one sample, sequenced in a study of blood T cell repertoires in COVID-19. Sequenced by immunoSEQ multiplex PCR; TCRdb stores in-frame clones only, minus some. This table has over 200,000 clones, about 89% appearing once. Sequencing used PBMCs or T cells enriched from blood (not recorded which). Receptors originate from a man aged 35-49 years who had recovered from COVID-19.

This chain links TRBV7-8 with TRBJ2-1; TRBD1 is a possible D gene (6 bases). Germline V lookup: CDR1 SGHVS, CDR2 FQNEAQ. The CDR3 covers 16 residues. Trimming took 6 bases from V and 5 from J, leaving 20 bases between them. DNA for the CDR3: TGTGCCAGCAGTCACAGGCTGGTGGGGACACACAATGAGCAGTTCTTC. Amino acid sequence: CASSHRLVGTHNEQFF.

The chain joins TRBV6-1 to TRBJ2-7; 7 bases are a match to TRBD1. With 4 bases clipped from V and 5 bases from J, the junction kept 14 bases outside the gene matches. This CDR3 contains 16 residues. Germline CDR1 reads MNHNS; CDR2 reads SASEGT. This CDR3 is CASSGLRGTDVHEQYF. As DNA, the CDR3 is TGTGCCAGCAGTGGGCTTAGGGGGACAGATGTCCACGAGCAGTACTTC.

Here the CDR3 DNA reads TGTGCCAGCAGTTTCTCCTCTTCCAGGGCAGGGGGCAGCTACAATGAGCAGTTCTTC. Its protein product is CASSFSSSRAGGSYNEQFF. The chain has TRBV28 and TRBJ2-1; 8 bases are shared with TRBD1. This CDR3 contains 19 residues. Germline V gene data show CDR1 as MDHEN and CDR2 as SYDVKM. The trim removed 3 bases at V and 3 bases at J, leaving 16 bases unmatched. The full variable domain, rest sourced from reference TRBV28 and TRBJ2-1, is DVKVTQSSRYLVKRTGEKVFLECVQDMDHENMFWYRQDPGLGLRLIYFSYDVKMKEKGDIPEGYSVSREKKERFSLILESASTNQTSMYLCASSFSSSRAGGSYNEQFFGPGTRLTVL.

The chain combines TRBV27 with TRBJ2-7; TRBD2 agrees at 12 bases. The ends lost 5 bases at V and 3 bases at J; junction bases unmatched: 5. This CDR3 is 15 amino acids long. Germline V gene data show CDR1 as MNHEY and CDR2 as SMNVEV (reference sequence). The CDR3 DNA reads TGTGCCAGCAGTATCCGGACTAGCGGGAACTACGAGCAGTACTTC. This codes for CASSIRTSGNYEQYF.

The chain has TRBV7-6 and TRBJ2-7; 10 nucleotides align to TRBD2. The V and J ends lost 2 bases and 5 bases, in that order; junction bases with no gene match: 6. CDR1 is SGHVS and CDR2 is FNYEAQ in the germline V gene. The CDR3 has 15 amino acids. In DNA form, the CDR3 reads TGTGCCAGCAGCTTACTAGCGGGGGAGGGACACGAGCAGTACTTC. Its protein is CASSLLAGEGHEQYF.

This clone was observed a single time. The chain has TRBV7-3 and TRBJ1-6; TRBD1 aligns across 7 bases. This CDR3 has 14 residues. In germline, CDR1 is SGHTA, CDR2 FQGTGA. V gave up 3 bases and J gave up 9 bases; unmatched junction bases: 5. For the CDR3, the DNA is TGTGCCAGCAGCTTTGGGGACAGAGGTTCACCCCTCCACTTT. Its translation: CASSFGDRGSPLHF.

The chain has TRBV15 and TRBJ1-2; perhaps TRBD1 as D (6 bases). Germline CDR1 reads LNHNV; CDR2 reads YYDKDF (reference sequence). The CDR3 spans 14 residues. The ends were cut back, 1 base at V and 5 bases at J, with 11 bases in the middle. In DNA, the CDR3 is TGTGCCACCAGCAGAGGGACAGACACATATGGCTACACCTTC. Protein product: CATSRGTDTYGYTF.

The chain has TRBV6-5 and TRBJ1-6, with D possibly being TRBD1 (5 bases). Trimming removed 8 bases at V and 0 bases at J, with 8 bases between. In germline, CDR1 is MNHEY, CDR2 SVGAGI. The CDR3 extends over 14 amino acids. CDR3 in DNA: TGTGCCAGCGGGCAGGGCTCCTATAATTCACCCCTCCACTTT. Translation gives CASGQGSYNSPLHF.

The chain uses TRBV9 and TRBJ2-3, with 11 bases aligning to TRBD1. The CDR3 extends over 18 amino acids. The J segment lost 5 bases and the V segment lost 3 bases, leaving 14 bases of the junction unmatched. Germline V gene data show CDR1 as SGDLS and CDR2 as YYNGEE. The CDR3 reads CASSGPWTGGEIGDTQYF. CDR3 sequence (DNA): TGTGCCAGCAGCGGTCCGTGGACAGGGGGCGAAATTGGAGATACGCAGTATTTT.

V and J are TRBV27 and TRBJ2-1, with 12 bases that match TRBD1. CDR1 and CDR2 (germline): MNHEY, SMNVEV (reference sequence). The CDR3 is 17 residues long. V lost 10 bases and J lost 6; bases outside the gene matches: 16. This chain's CDR3 is CATGGTGGVQWANEQFF. The CDR3, as DNA: TGTGCCACCGGGGGGACAGGGGGCGTCCAATGGGCCAATGAGCAGTTCTTC.

The chain recombines TRBV30 with TRBJ2-3, with 10 nucleotides matching TRBD1. Germline assignment: CDR1 GTSNPN and CDR2 SVGIG (reference sequence). V dropped 1 base and J dropped 1; count of bases not matched to a gene: 11. The CDR3 is 18 amino acids. CDR3 DNA: TGTGCCTGGAGTGCTCAGGGACAGGGGTTTTTCGGCACAGATACGCAGTATTTT. Amino acids: CAWSAQGQGFFGTDTQYF.

This chain uses TRBV6-5 with TRBJ2-7; TRBD1 aligns across 8 bases. Losses at the gene ends were 7 bases for V and 6 bases for J; bases not matched to a gene: 11. Looked up from germline, CDR1 is MNHEY and CDR2 is SVGAGI. This CDR3 comprises 14 residues. CDR3 sequence (DNA): TGTGCCAGCATTAGGGTGGCAGGGGGCGGCGAGCAGTACTTC. Protein product: CASIRVAGGGEQYF.

The V call is TRBV11-3, the J call TRBJ1-2, with D hard to call. V was clipped by 5 bases and J by 0 bases, with 13 bases between them. The germline V gene encodes CDR1 SGHNT and CDR2 YENEEA. The CDR3 covers 15 residues. As DNA, the CDR3 is TGTGCCAGCAGCACCACGTTCAGTCCTAACTATGGCTACACCTTC. Protein sequence: CASSTTFSPNYGYTF.